A selection of T cell receptor beta chains follows, all from one sample in a study of T cell responses to AZD1222 COVID-19 vaccine. Generated by immunoSEQ multiplex PCR, the TCRdb table keeps only in-frame clones and is missing some. This repertoire shows around 150,000 clones, around 94% found once; its top ten account for roughly 1.3%. This sample comprised peripheral blood, obtained on day 0 of AZD1222 vaccination. The receptors here all came from an adult in good health. The conserved cysteine and the conserved F or W are not part of the CDR3 here. Each record gives: V gene, D gene, J gene, CDR3 protein. The D gene is left open where the match is weak.

TRBV19	-	TRBJ2-1	ASSGWQEQF
TRBV9	TRBD1	TRBJ2-6	ASSAGQGLSGANVLT
TRBV29-1	TRBD1	TRBJ2-1	SVAGQGYNEQF
TRBV4-2	-	TRBJ2-5	ASSREGGSFQETQY
TRBV24-1	-	TRBJ1-5	ATSDLPRDTQGRVSNQPQH
TRBV7-9	TRBD1	TRBJ1-2	ASSSPPGQGYGYT
TRBV6-4	TRBD1	TRBJ2-1	ASSGRQGANYNEQF
TRBV3-1/TRBV3-2	TRBD1	TRBJ1-6	ASSTPGGAGNSPLH
TRBV4-1	-	TRBJ1-2	ASSQDGGLNYGYT
TRBV5-1	-	TRBJ2-3	ASSLGGEDTQY
TRBV5-1	-	TRBJ2-1	ASSAGVARIYNEQF
TRBV5-1	-	TRBJ2-4	ASSSEGVDIQY
TRBV27	TRBD1	TRBJ1-6	ASSWGQTGSPLH
TRBV3-1/TRBV3-2	-	TRBJ1-3	ASSQVQAGNTIY
TRBV25-1	-	TRBJ1-5	ASSESLTENQPQH
TRBV2	-	TRBJ2-2	ASKGVSTGELF
TRBV5-1	-	TRBJ1-1	ASSPQGPTEAF
TRBV6-5	-	TRBJ1-1	ASSYARNTEAF
TRBV12-5	TRBD1	TRBJ1-4	ASHRGRGQLTEKLF
TRBV25-1	-	TRBJ2-2	ASSETGRNTGELF
TRBV27	-	TRBJ1-1	ASIGQRPEAF
TRBV27	TRBD2	TRBJ2-2	ASSLYSGGNTGELF
TRBV10-3	-	TRBJ1-3	AISESKWSSGNTIY
TRBV7-2	-	TRBJ2-2	ASSIWTSLEGGELF
TRBV4-2	TRBD2	TRBJ2-1	ASSQNKDPLAGDRNEQF
TRBV5-4	TRBD1	TRBJ2-2	ASSAWDRGRTGELF
TRBV20-1	TRBD1	TRBJ2-3	SASGRGQSHTDTQY
TRBV14	TRBD2	TRBJ2-2	ASSPLAGVHEELF
TRBV4-1	-	TRBJ1-1	ASSKQKTDTEAF
TRBV3-1/TRBV3-2	TRBD1	TRBJ1-6	ASSSTGIKGYNSPLH
TRBV12-3/TRBV12-4	-	TRBJ1-1	ASSFRQNTEAF
TRBV6-6	TRBD1	TRBJ1-1	ASSDSKTGYTEAF
TRBV10-2	-	TRBJ2-1	ASLRDRSSYNEQF
TRBV5-4	-	TRBJ1-2	ASRNPGAGGYT
TRBV6-4	TRBD2	TRBJ2-3	ASSELAGSTDTQY
TRBV28	-	TRBJ2-5	ASSLWQPETQY
TRBV7-9	-	TRBJ2-1	AGREETKQF
TRBV6-1	TRBD1	TRBJ1-3	ASSEALSDRAGNTIY
TRBV3-1/TRBV3-2	-	TRBJ2-5	ASSATLLATETQY
TRBV28	TRBD1	TRBJ1-2	ASSPDRNYGYT
TRBV11-2	TRBD1	TRBJ1-1	ASSNGDRRNTEAF
TRBV3-1/TRBV3-2	-	TRBJ2-5	ASSQDRGAGRETQY
TRBV28	-	TRBJ1-6	ASSYEGLGANSPLH
TRBV2	-	TRBJ1-3	ASTETEGNTIY
TRBV29-1	-	TRBJ1-1	SGESANTEAF